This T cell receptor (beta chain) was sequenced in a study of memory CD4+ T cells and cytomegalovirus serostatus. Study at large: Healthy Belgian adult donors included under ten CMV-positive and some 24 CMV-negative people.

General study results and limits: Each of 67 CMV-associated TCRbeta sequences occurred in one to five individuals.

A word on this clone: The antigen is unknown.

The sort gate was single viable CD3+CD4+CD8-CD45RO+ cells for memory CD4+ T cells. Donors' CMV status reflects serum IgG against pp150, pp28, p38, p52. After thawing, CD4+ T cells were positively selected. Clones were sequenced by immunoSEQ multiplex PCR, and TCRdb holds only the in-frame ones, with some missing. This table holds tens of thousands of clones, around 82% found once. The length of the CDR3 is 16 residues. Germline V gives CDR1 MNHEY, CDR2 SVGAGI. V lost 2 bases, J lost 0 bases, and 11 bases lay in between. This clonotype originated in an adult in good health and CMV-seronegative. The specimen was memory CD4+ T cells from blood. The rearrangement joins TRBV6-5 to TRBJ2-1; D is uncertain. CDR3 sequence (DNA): TGTGCCAGCAGTTACAGGCATTTCAGCTCCTACAATGAGCAGTTCTTC. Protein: CASSYRHFSSYNEQFF.